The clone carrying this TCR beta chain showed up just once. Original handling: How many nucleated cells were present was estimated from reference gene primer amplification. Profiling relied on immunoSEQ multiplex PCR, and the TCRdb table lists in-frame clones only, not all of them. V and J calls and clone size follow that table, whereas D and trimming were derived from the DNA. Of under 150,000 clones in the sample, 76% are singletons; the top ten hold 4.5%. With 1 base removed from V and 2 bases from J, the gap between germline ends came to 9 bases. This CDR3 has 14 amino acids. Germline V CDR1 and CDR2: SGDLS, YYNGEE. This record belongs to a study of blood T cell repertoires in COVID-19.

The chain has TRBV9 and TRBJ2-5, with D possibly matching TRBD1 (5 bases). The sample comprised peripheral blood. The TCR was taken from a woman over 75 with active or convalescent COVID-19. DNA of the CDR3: TGTGCCAGCAGCGTATCGCCAGGGCAAGAGACCCAGTACTTC. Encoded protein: CASSVSPGQETQYF.